Included here is one T cell receptor beta chain sequence, with context. Additional DNA sequences in this sample encode the identical CDR3. Primers for the PCR totalled 60 Vbeta and 13 Jbeta. The method was immunoSEQ multiplex PCR; TCRdb's version includes in-frame clones alone and lacks a portion of them. Of 60,000 to 70,000 clones in the sample, about 70% were seen once. The source of the sample is a study of cytomegalovirus exposure and HLA in healthy donors. The CDR3 totals 12 residues. The V gene's germline CDR1 is WNHNN and CDR2 SYGVQD (reference sequence). Trimming pared 4 bases from V and 1 base from J, leaving 4 bases between.

The rearrangement joins TRBV10-1 to TRBJ1-1; D gene uncertain. Sequencing input: PBMCs. The origin of this receptor is a woman in her 30s in good health and CMV-seronegative. CDR3 sequence reads: CASSGQNTEAFF. The CDR3 DNA reads as TGCGCCAGCAGTGGACAGAACACTGAAGCTTTCTTT.